The rows below give T cell receptor beta chains drawn from one sample of a study of blood T cell repertoires in COVID-19. Data came from immunoSEQ multiplex PCR; TCRdb stores just in-frame clones and leaves some out. The sample yields 120,000 to 150,000 clones, 75% to 90% seen once. Input material: peripheral blood. Every receptor here comes from a man aged 45-65 years who had recovered from COVID-19. Both conserved end residues are part of each CDR3. D genes are given only for firm matches. Clone size is given for some rows only: seen once, a few or many times, or a class if the clone is expanded.

size: NA; J: TRBJ2-7; D: NA; V: TRBV5-1; CDR3: CASSLVYAYEQYF; DNA: TGCGCCAGCAGCTTGGTGTACGCGTACGAGCAGTACTTC
size: NA; J: TRBJ2-7; D: TRBD1; V: TRBV19; CDR3: CASSSVRDRGTYEQYF; DNA: TGTGCCAGTAGTTCAGTCCGGGACAGGGGTACCTACGAGCAGTACTTC
size: NA; J: TRBJ2-7; D: TRBD1; V: TRBV7-9; CDR3: CASSWTGYEQYF; DNA: TGTGCCAGCAGCTGGACAGGTTACGAGCAGTACTTC
size: NA; J: TRBJ1-1; D: TRBD1; V: TRBV10-3; CDR3: CAISYRQGLEAFF; DNA: TGTGCCATCAGCTACCGACAGGGGCTCGAAGCTTTCTTT
size: NA; J: TRBJ2-7; D: NA; V: TRBV2; CDR3: CASSVSLTGSPYEQYF; DNA: TGTGCCAGCAGTGTAAGTTTAACAGGATCACCCTACGAGCAGTACTTC
size: NA; J: TRBJ2-7; D: TRBD1; V: TRBV5-5; CDR3: CASSLGPGQGSYEQYF; DNA: TGTGCCAGCAGCTTGGGTCCGGGACAGGGTAGTTACGAGCAGTACTTC
size: NA; J: TRBJ2-5; D: NA; V: TRBV7-8; CDR3: CASSLGRTTQETQYF; DNA: TGTGCCAGCAGCTTAGGGCGGACAACGCAAGAGACCCAGTACTTC
size: NA; J: TRBJ1-4; D: NA; V: TRBV7-6; CDR3: CASSLGDGGASEKLFF; DNA: TGTGCCAGCAGCTTAGGTGATGGGGGCGCGAGTGAAAAACTGTTTTTT
size: NA; J: TRBJ1-2; D: NA; V: TRBV15; CDR3: CATSTSGDTGYTF; DNA: TGTGCCACCAGCACTTCAGGGGATACGGGCTACACCTTC
size: NA; J: TRBJ1-2; D: TRBD1; V: TRBV19; CDR3: CASSRDRGNYGYTF; DNA: TGTGCCAGTAGCCGGGACAGGGGTAACTATGGCTACACCTTC
size: NA; J: TRBJ2-2; D: NA; V: TRBV12-3/TRBV12-4; CDR3: CASRTLYTGELFF; DNA: TGTGCCAGCAGGACTCTCTACACCGGGGAGCTGTTTTTT
size: NA; J: TRBJ2-4; D: NA; V: TRBV2; CDR3: CASSEQGGKNIQYF; DNA: TGTGCCAGCAGTGAACAGGGAGGCAAAAACATTCAGTACTTC
size: once; J: TRBJ2-1; D: TRBD2; V: TRBV2; CDR3: CASSEARAGGLNNEQFF; DNA: TGTGCCAGCAGTGAAGCGCGGGCGGGGGGCCTAAACAATGAGCAGTTCTTC
size: NA; J: TRBJ1-2; D: TRBD1; V: TRBV19; CDR3: CASSIAGQGNYGYTF; DNA: TGTGCCAGTAGTATAGCTGGACAGGGAAACTATGGCTACACCTTC
size: NA; J: TRBJ2-7; D: NA; V: TRBV11-2; CDR3: CASSLSSGVPSYEQYF; DNA: TGTGCCAGCAGCTTAAGTTCCGGGGTCCCTTCCTACGAGCAGTACTTC
size: NA; J: TRBJ2-7; D: NA; V: TRBV7-6; CDR3: CASSQQGGSYEQYF; DNA: TGTGCCAGCAGCCAACAGGGTGGATCCTACGAGCAGTACTTC
size: NA; J: TRBJ2-1; D: TRBD2; V: TRBV6-2/TRBV6-3; CDR3: CASSDRLAGGKSSYNEQFF; DNA: TGTGCCAGCAGTGACAGACTAGCGGGGGGGAAGAGCTCCTACAATGAGCAGTTCTTC
size: NA; J: TRBJ1-2; D: TRBD1; V: TRBV10-3; CDR3: CAISETDRGNYGYTF; DNA: TGTGCCATCAGTGAAACGGACAGGGGGAACTATGGCTACACCTTC
size: NA; J: TRBJ1-1; D: NA; V: TRBV11-3; CDR3: CASSLVGGGTTIDTEAFF; DNA: TGTGCCAGCAGCTTAGTTGGGGGGGGTACGACTATAGACACTGAAGCTTTCTTT
size: NA; J: TRBJ2-2; D: TRBD2; V: TRBV5-1; CDR3: CASSLMASGVTGELFF; DNA: TGCGCCAGCAGCTTGATGGCTAGCGGGGTCACCGGGGAGCTGTTTTTT
size: NA; J: TRBJ1-4; D: NA; V: TRBV3-1/TRBV3-2; CDR3: CASSQAGVYEKLFF; DNA: TGTGCCAGCAGCCAAGCGGGGGTTTACGAAAAACTGTTTTTT
size: NA; J: TRBJ1-6; D: NA; V: TRBV3-1/TRBV3-2; CDR3: CASSPQGPESTPLHF; DNA: TGTGCCAGCAGCCCTCAAGGCCCGGAGTCCACCCCCCTCCACTTT
size: once; J: TRBJ2-2; D: TRBD2; V: TRBV7-6; CDR3: CASSRGLAGANTGELFF; DNA: TGTGCCAGCAGCCGGGGACTAGCGGGAGCGAACACCGGGGAGCTGTTTTTT
size: NA; J: TRBJ1-2; D: NA; V: TRBV2; CDR3: CASSQTELYGYTF; DNA: TGTGCCAGCAGCCAGACAGAACTCTATGGCTACACCTTC
size: NA; J: TRBJ2-1; D: TRBD2; V: TRBV4-3; CDR3: CASSQARGGPYNEQFF; DNA: TGCGCCAGCAGCCAGGCGCGGGGGGGCCCATACAATGAGCAGTTCTTC
size: NA; J: TRBJ1-6; D: NA; V: TRBV7-6; CDR3: CASSLGTPLEYNSPLHF; DNA: TGTGCCAGCAGCTTAGGGACTCCTTTGGAATATAATTCACCCCTCCACTTT
size: NA; J: TRBJ2-5; D: NA; V: TRBV6-2/TRBV6-3; CDR3: CASSPIAETQYF; DNA: TGTGCCAGCAGCCCTATCGCGGAGACCCAGTACTTC
size: once; J: TRBJ1-1; D: NA; V: TRBV7-3; CDR3: CASSDNGVNTEAFF; DNA: TGTGCCAGCAGCGATAACGGGGTGAACACTGAAGCTTTCTTT
size: NA; J: TRBJ1-1; D: TRBD1; V: TRBV12-3/TRBV12-4; CDR3: CASSDQGDTEAFF; DNA: TGTGCCAGCAGCGACCAGGGGGACACTGAAGCTTTCTTT
size: NA; J: TRBJ1-1; D: NA; V: TRBV6-5; CDR3: CASSYSVGLPTEAFF; DNA: TGTGCCAGCAGTTACTCGGTCGGTCTGCCCACTGAAGCTTTCTTT
size: NA; J: TRBJ2-5; D: NA; V: TRBV10-3; CDR3: CAISEEKRAGETQYF; DNA: TGTGCCATCAGTGAGGAAAAGCGGGCGGGAGAGACCCAGTACTTC
size: NA; J: TRBJ1-2; D: NA; V: TRBV30; CDR3: CFCGTVDYGYTF; DNA: TGTTTCTGCGGAACCGTGGACTATGGCTACACCTTC
size: NA; J: TRBJ2-7; D: TRBD1; V: TRBV20-1; CDR3: CSASAGQGGYF; DNA: TGCAGTGCTAGTGCGGGACAGGGGGGGTACTTC
size: NA; J: TRBJ2-7; D: NA; V: TRBV11-3; CDR3: CASSLTPPLGGAYEQYF; DNA: TGTGCCAGCAGCCTGACCCCCCCCCTAGGCGGAGCCTACGAGCAGTACTTC
size: NA; J: TRBJ1-2; D: TRBD1; V: TRBV7-9; CDR3: CASSPPDRGRGSYTF; DNA: TGTGCCAGCAGCCCACCGGACAGGGGAAGGGGGAGCTACACCTTC
size: NA; J: TRBJ1-6; D: TRBD1; V: TRBV6-6; CDR3: CASSSTDRGDNSPLHF; DNA: TGTGCCAGCAGTTCGACTGACAGGGGAGATAATTCACCCCTCCACTTT
size: once; J: TRBJ1-5; D: NA; V: TRBV7-2; CDR3: CASSRQGLSNQPQHF; DNA: TGTGCCAGCAGCCGCCAGGGGCTAAGCAATCAGCCCCAGCATTTT
size: NA; J: TRBJ2-7; D: TRBD1; V: TRBV27; CDR3: CASSSTGGGYEQYF; DNA: TGTGCCAGCAGTTCGACAGGGGGCGGGTACGAGCAGTACTTC
size: NA; J: TRBJ1-2; D: TRBD1; V: TRBV10-3; CDR3: CAISPDRGGYGYTF; DNA: TGTGCCATCAGCCCGGACAGGGGGGGCTATGGCTACACCTTC
size: NA; J: TRBJ2-7; D: NA; V: TRBV7-8; CDR3: CASSIKQGYEQYF; DNA: TGTGCCAGCAGCATCAAACAGGGTTACGAGCAGTACTTC
size: NA; J: TRBJ1-1; D: TRBD1; V: TRBV6-1; CDR3: CASSESQGANTEAFF; DNA: TGTGCCAGCAGTGAATCTCAGGGGGCGAACACTGAAGCTTTCTTT
size: NA; J: TRBJ1-2; D: TRBD1; V: TRBV6-2/TRBV6-3; CDR3: CASSYSSMLAGGNYGYTF; DNA: TGTGCCAGCAGTTACTCGAGTATGTTGGCAGGGGGAAACTATGGCTACACCTTC
size: NA; J: TRBJ2-3; D: NA; V: TRBV4-3; CDR3: CASSQTQGATDTQYF; DNA: TGCGCCAGCAGCCAAACCCAAGGGGCCACAGATACGCAGTATTTT
size: NA; J: TRBJ2-1; D: TRBD1; V: TRBV5-6; CDR3: CASSLGQGQTYNEQFF; DNA: TGTGCCAGCAGCTTGGGACAGGGGCAAACCTACAATGAGCAGTTCTTC
size: NA; J: TRBJ1-1; D: NA; V: TRBV5-4; CDR3: CASGTPEAFF; DNA: TGTGCCAGCGGGACTCCTGAAGCTTTCTTT
size: few; J: TRBJ2-7; D: TRBD1; V: TRBV19; CDR3: CASSRDSPYEQYF; DNA: TGTGCCAGTAGTCGGGACAGCCCCTACGAGCAGTACTTC
size: once; J: TRBJ1-3; D: TRBD1; V: TRBV5-1; CDR3: CASSLSPRQGLSGNTIYF; DNA: TGCGCCAGCAGCTTGTCCCCCCGACAGGGCCTCTCTGGAAACACCATATATTTT
size: few; J: TRBJ1-5; D: TRBD1; V: TRBV3-1/TRBV3-2; CDR3: CASSPQGHSNQPQHF; DNA: TGTGCCAGCAGCCCACAGGGGCATAGCAATCAGCCCCAGCATTTT
size: NA; J: TRBJ2-7; D: TRBD1; V: TRBV5-1; CDR3: CASSPTGGAYEQYF; DNA: TGCGCCAGCAGCCCGACAGGGGGGGCCTACGAGCAGTACTTC
size: once; J: TRBJ1-1; D: NA; V: TRBV11-2; CDR3: CASSYRVTEAFF; DNA: TGTGCCAGCAGTTATCGGGTGACTGAAGCTTTCTTT
size: few; J: TRBJ1-3; D: NA; V: TRBV2; CDR3: CASRAAYSSSGNTIYF; DNA: TGTGCCAGCAGAGCGGCCTATTCAAGCTCTGGAAACACCATATATTTT
size: NA; J: TRBJ1-1; D: TRBD1; V: TRBV12-3/TRBV12-4; CDR3: CASSSQGRTEAFF; DNA: TGTGCCAGCAGTTCACAGGGGCGCACTGAAGCTTTCTTT
size: NA; J: TRBJ2-2; D: NA; V: TRBV4-2; CDR3: CASSLPGTQNTGELFF; DNA: TGTGCCAGCAGCCTCCCCGGGACTCAGAACACCGGGGAGCTGTTTTTT
size: NA; J: TRBJ2-7; D: TRBD2; V: TRBV5-1; CDR3: CASSLELAGDEQYF; DNA: TGCGCCAGCAGCTTGGAACTAGCGGGGGACGAGCAGTACTTC
size: NA; J: TRBJ1-1; D: NA; V: TRBV6-5; CDR3: CASRPMTGLPGEAFF; DNA: TGTGCCAGCAGGCCAATGACAGGTCTGCCAGGAGAAGCTTTCTTT
size: once; J: TRBJ2-3; D: TRBD2; V: TRBV4-2; CDR3: CASSLGTSGASTDTQYF; DNA: TGTGCCAGCAGCCTAGGGACTAGCGGGGCGAGCACAGATACGCAGTATTTT
size: few; J: TRBJ1-1; D: TRBD1; V: TRBV5-6; CDR3: CASSPDRVNTEAFF; DNA: TGTGCCAGCAGCCCCGACAGGGTGAACACTGAAGCTTTCTTT
size: NA; J: TRBJ1-2; D: NA; V: TRBV11-2; CDR3: CASSLSPDSQSYGYTF; DNA: TGTGCCAGCAGCTTAAGCCCCGACAGCCAAAGTTATGGCTACACCTTC
size: NA; J: TRBJ2-5; D: NA; V: TRBV4-3; CDR3: CASSQDTGKETQYF; DNA: TGCGCCAGTAGCCAAGATACAGGGAAAGAGACCCAGTACTTC
size: NA; J: TRBJ2-1; D: TRBD2; V: TRBV19; CDR3: CASSMGRGGNEQFF; DNA: TGTGCCAGTAGTATGGGTCGGGGGGGAAATGAGCAGTTCTTC